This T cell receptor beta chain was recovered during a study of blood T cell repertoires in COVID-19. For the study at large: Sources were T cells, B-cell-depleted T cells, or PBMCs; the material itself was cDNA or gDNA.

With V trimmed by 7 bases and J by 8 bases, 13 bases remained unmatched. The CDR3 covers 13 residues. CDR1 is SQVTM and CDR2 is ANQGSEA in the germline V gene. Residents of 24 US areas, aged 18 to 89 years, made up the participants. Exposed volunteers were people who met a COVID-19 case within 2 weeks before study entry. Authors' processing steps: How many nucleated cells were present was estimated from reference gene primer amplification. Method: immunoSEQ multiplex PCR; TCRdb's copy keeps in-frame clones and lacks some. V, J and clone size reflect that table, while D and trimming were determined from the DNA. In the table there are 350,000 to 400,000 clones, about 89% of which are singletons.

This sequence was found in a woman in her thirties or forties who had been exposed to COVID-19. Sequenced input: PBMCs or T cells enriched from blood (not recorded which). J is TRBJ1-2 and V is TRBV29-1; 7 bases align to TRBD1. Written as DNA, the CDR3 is TGCAGCGCCCTTGGTGGAGGGGGCCGGGGCTACACCTTC. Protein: CSALGGGGRGYTF.